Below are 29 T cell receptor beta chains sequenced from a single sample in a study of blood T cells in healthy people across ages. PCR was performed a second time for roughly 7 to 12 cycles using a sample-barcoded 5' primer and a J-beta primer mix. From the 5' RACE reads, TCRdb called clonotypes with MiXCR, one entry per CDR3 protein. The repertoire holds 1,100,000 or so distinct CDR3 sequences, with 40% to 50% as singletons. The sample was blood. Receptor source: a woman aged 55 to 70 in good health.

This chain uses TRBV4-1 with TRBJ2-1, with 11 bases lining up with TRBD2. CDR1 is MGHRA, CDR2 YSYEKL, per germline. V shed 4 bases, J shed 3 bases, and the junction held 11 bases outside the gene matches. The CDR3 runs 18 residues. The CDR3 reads CASSPEVAGGPGYNEQFF. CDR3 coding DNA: TGCGCCAGCAGCCCGGAGGTAGCGGGAGGGCCGGGCTACAATGAGCAGTTCTTC.

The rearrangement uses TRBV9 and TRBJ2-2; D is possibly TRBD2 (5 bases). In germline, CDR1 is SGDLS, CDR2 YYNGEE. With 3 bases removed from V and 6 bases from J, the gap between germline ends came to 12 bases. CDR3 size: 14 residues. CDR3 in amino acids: CASSGRNSAGELFF. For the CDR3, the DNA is TGTGCCAGCAGCGGTAGGAATAGCGCCGGGGAGCTGTTTTTT.

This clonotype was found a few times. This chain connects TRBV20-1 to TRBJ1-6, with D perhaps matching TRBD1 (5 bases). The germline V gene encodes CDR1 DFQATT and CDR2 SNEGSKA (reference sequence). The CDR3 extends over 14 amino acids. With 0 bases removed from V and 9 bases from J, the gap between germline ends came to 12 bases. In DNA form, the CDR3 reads TGCAGTGCTAGAGAAGCAGGGAGTGCTTCACCCCTCCACTTT. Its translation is CSAREAGSASPLHF.

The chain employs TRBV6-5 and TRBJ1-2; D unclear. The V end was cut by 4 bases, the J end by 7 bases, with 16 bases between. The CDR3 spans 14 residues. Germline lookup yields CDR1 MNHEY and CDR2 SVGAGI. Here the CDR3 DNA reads TGTGCCAGCAGTTCTGGCAGGAGCAAGACTGGCTACACCTTC. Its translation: CASSSGRSKTGYTF.

The CDR3 nucleotides read TGTGCCAGCAGCGGACCGGGACAGGGAGAGACCCAGTACTTC. This translates into CASSGPGQGETQYF. The chain links TRBV9 to TRBJ2-5; 9 bases are shared with TRBD1. Trimming at V came to 3 bases and at J to 4 bases, leaving 4 bases not matched to a gene. This CDR3 region has 14 residues. In germline, CDR1 is SGDLS, CDR2 YYNGEE.

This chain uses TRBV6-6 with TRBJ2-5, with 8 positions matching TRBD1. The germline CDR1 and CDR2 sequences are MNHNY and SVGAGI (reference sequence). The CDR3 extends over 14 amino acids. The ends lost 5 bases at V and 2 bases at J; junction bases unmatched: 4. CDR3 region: CASSGGTGQETQYF. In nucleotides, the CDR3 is TGTGCCAGCAGTGGGGGGACAGGTCAAGAGACCCAGTACTTC.

This CDR3 is CASSLTSGRGLLAKNIQYF. The CDR3 coding sequence is TGTGCCAGCAGCTTGACTAGCGGGAGAGGACTGCTGGCCAAAAACATTCAGTACTTC. V is TRBV5-6 and J is TRBJ2-4; TRBD2 matches at 11 bases. V lost 1 base, J lost 1 base, and 10 bases stayed unmatched. The CDR3 loop spans 19 amino acids. Germline lookup yields CDR1 SGHDT and CDR2 YYEEEE.

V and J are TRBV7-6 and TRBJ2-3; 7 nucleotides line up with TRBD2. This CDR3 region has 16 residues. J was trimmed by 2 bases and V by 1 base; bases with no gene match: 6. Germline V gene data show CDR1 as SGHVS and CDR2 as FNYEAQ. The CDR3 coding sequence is TGTGCCAGCAGCTTAGATGTAGGGACTATCACAGATACGCAGTATTTT. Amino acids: CASSLDVGTITDTQYF.

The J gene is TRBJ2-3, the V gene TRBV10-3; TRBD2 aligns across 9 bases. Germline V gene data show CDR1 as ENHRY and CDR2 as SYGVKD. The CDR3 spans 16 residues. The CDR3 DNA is TGTGCGCTCTCATCCGCCGCGGGAGGGTGCGCAGATACGCAGTATTTT. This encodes CALSSAAGGCADTQYF.

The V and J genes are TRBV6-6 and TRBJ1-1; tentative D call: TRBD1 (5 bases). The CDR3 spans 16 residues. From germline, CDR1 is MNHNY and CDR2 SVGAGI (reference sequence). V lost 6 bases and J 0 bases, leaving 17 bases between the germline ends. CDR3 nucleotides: TGTGCCAGCAGCCCGGGGAGGGGCCTCATGAACACTGAAGCTTTCTTT. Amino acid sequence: CASSPGRGLMNTEAFF.

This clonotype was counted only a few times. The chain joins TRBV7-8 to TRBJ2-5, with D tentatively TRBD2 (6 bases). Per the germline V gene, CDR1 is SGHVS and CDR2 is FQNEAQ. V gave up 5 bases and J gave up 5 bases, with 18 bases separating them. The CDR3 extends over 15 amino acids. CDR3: CASSQEPTGGETQYF. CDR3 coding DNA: TGTGCCAGCAGCCAAGAACCCACCGGAGGGGAGACCCAGTACTTC.

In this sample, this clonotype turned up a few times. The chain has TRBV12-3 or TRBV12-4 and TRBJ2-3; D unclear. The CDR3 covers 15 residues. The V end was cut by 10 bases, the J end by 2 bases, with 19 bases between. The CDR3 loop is CATQFRLEFTDTQYF. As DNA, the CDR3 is TGTGCCACCCAGTTTCGATTGGAGTTCACAGATACGCAGTATTTT.

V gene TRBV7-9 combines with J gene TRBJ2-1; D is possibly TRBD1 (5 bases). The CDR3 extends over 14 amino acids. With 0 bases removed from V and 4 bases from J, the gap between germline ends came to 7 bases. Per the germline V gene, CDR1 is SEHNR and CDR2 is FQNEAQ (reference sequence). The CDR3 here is CASSLAYRYNEQFF. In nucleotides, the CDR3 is TGTGCCAGCAGCTTAGCGTACAGGTACAATGAGCAGTTCTTC.

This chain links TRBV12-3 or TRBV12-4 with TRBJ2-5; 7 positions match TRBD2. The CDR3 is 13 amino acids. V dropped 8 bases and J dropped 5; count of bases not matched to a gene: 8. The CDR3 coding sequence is TGTGCCAGCGTACGGGGGGATGGCGAGACCCAGTACTTC. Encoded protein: CASVRGDGETQYF.

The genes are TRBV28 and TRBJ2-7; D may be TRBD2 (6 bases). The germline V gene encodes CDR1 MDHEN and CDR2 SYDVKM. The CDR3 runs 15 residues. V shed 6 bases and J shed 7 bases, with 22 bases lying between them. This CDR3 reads CASSPTGERRWEQYF. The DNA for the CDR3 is TGTGCCAGCAGCCCTACGGGAGAAAGGCGATGGGAGCAGTACTTC.

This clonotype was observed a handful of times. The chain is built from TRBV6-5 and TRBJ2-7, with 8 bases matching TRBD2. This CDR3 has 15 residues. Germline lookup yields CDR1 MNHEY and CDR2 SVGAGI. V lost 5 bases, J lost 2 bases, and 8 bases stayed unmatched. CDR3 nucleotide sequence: TGTGCCAGCAGTCCGGGGGGGACAATTACCTACGAGCAGTACTTC. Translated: CASSPGGTITYEQYF.

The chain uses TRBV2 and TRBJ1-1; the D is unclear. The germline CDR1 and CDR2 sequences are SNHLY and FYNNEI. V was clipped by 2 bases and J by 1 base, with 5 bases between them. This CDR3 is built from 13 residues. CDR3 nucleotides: TGTGCCAGCAGTGAAATTCCGAACACTGAAGCTTTCTTT. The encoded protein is CASSEIPNTEAFF.

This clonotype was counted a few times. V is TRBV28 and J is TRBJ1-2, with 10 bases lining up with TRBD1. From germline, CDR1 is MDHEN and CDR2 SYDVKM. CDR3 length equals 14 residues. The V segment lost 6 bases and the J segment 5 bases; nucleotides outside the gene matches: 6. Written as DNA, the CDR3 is TGTGCCAGCAGATCGACAGGGGGCGGATATGGCTACACCTTC. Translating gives CASRSTGGGYGYTF.

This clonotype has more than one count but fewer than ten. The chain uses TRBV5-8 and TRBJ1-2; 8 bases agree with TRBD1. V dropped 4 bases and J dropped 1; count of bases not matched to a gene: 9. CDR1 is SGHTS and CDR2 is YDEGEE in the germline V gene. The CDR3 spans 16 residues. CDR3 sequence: CASSLPGTGVNYGYTF. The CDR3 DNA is TGTGCCAGCAGCCTACCCGGGACAGGAGTTAACTATGGCTACACCTTC.

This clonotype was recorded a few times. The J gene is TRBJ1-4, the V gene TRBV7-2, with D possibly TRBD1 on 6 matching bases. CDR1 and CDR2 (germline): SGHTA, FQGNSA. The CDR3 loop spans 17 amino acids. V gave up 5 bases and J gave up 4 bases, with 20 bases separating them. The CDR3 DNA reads TGTGCCAGCAGCGCTTCCCCGACAGGACTGTATAATGAAAAACTGTTTTTT. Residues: CASSASPTGLYNEKLFF.

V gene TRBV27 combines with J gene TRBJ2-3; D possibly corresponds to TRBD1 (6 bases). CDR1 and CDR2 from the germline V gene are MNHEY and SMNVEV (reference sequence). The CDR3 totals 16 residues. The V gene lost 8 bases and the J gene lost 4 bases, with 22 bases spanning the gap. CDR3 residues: CASSRWDKGSPDTQYF. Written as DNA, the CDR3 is TGTGCCAGCTCCCGGTGGGACAAGGGCAGCCCAGATACGCAGTATTTT.

CDR3 loop: CSAGTSGADTQYF. CDR3 DNA sequence: TGCAGTGCCGGGACTAGCGGCGCAGATACGCAGTATTTT. This chain joins TRBV20-1 and TRBJ2-3, with 11 bases lining up with TRBD2. Losses at the gene ends were 6 bases for V and 4 bases for J; bases not matched to a gene: 3. This CDR3 has 13 amino acids. Germline assignment: CDR1 DFQATT and CDR2 SNEGSKA (reference sequence).

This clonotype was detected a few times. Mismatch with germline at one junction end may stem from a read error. The DNA for the CDR3 is TGTGCCAGCAGCGCCGACAGCACAGATACGCAGTATTTT. Translating gives CASSADSTDTQYF. The chain recombines TRBV5-1 with TRBJ2-3, with no clear D. The germline CDR1 and CDR2 sequences are SGHRS and YFSETQ. There are 13 residues in the CDR3.

The CDR3 is CASRTLAGAAYEQYF. CDR3 nucleotides: TGTGCCAGCAGGACCCTAGCGGGGGCAGCGTACGAGCAGTACTTC. The chain couples TRBV5-5 to TRBJ2-7, with 10 bases identical to TRBD2. The V gene end was trimmed by 5 bases and the J gene end by 4 bases; junction bases not matched to a gene: 9. Germline V gene data show CDR1 as SGHKS and CDR2 as YYEKEE (reference sequence). This CDR3 is built from 15 residues.

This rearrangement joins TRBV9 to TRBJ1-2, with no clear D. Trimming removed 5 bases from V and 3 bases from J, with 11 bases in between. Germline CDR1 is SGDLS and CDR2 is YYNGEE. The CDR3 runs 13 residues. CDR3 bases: TGTGCCAGCAGAGAGCCGGGATACTATGGCTACACCTTC. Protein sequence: CASREPGYYGYTF.

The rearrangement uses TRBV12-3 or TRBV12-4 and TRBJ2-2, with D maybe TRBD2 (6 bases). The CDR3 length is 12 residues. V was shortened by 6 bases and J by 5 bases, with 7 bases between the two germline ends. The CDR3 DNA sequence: TGTGCCAGCAGGCTAGCGACCGGGGAGCTGTTTTTT. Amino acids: CASRLATGELFF.

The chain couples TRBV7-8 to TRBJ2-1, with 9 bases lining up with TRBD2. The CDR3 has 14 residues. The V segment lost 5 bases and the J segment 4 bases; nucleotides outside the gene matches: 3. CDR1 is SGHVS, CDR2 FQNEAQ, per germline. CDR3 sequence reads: CASSTLAGYNEQFF. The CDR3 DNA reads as TGTGCCAGCAGCACCCTAGCGGGATACAATGAGCAGTTCTTC.

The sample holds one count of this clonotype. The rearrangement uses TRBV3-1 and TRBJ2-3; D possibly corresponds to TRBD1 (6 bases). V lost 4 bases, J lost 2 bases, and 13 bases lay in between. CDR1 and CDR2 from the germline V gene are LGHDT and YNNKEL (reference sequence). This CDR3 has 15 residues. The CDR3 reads CASSPLTGTTDTQYF. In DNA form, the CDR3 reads TGTGCCAGCAGCCCCCTTACAGGGACCACAGATACGCAGTATTTT.

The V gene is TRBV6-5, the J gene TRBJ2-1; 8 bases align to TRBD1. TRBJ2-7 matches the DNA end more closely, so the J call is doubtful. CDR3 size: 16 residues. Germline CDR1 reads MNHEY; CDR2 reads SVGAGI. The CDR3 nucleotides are TGTGCCAGCAGTTACTCGGAACAGGGGGGTTACAATGAGCAGTACTTC. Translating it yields CASSYSEQGGYNEQYF.